Sequencing of this TCR beta chain was carried out in a study of tumor and adjacent non-tumor tissue in lung cancer. The wider study: There were 12 adenocarcinoma, a couple of squamous cell carcinoma and 1 small cell lung cancer cases. Approximately 4.2 million productive TCRbeta reads were obtained per sample on average. General study points: Compared with tumor, normal lung showed significantly lower TCR diversity.

In this sample, this clonotype turned up a few times. Its antigen remains unidentified. A much larger clone lies one base from this, so it may be a read error. The library came from three nested PCR rounds adapted from ARM-PCR protocols. Each CDR3 protein gets one entry after TCRdb re-called the multiplex PCR reads with MiXCR. The sample has roughly 48,000 distinct CDR3 sequences, around 67% seen once. The CDR3 runs 14 residues. In germline, CDR1 is MNHNS, CDR2 SASEGT. The template was RNA from unsorted bulk tissue. The normal lung tissue was taken more than 3 cm from the tumor edge. This receptor was obtained from a woman in her 70s with non-small cell lung cancer. This chain joins TRBV6-1 and TRBJ2-7, with D perhaps TRBD2 (5 bases). Sequences were obtained from distant non-tumor lung tissue. The CDR3 nucleotides are TGTGCCAGCAGTGAAGCCGGTAGCGACTACGAGCACTACTTC. This translates into CASSEAGSDYEHYF.